This T cell receptor (beta chain) originates from a study of beta chain features in type 1 diabetes. Study-wide results and caveats: TCRB CDR3s were moderately but significantly shorter in Type 1 diabetes patients in all four CD4+ subsets. Patients with type 1 diabetes carried fewer insertions and had more deletions at their VDJ junctions. Among patients, naive, central memory and Treg TCRB repertoires appeared more similar than among healthy donors. Any HLA type influence on TCRB rearrangement was left unresolved here.

Expressed TCRB transcripts got sequenced, as all isolated RNA was reverse transcribed. Naive, central memory and regulatory T cell samples averaged around 3.9 million reads. Method: immunoSEQ multiplex PCR; TCRdb's copy keeps in-frame clones and lacks some. The table has 250,000 to 300,000 clones, around 24% seen once. This clone was observed a handful of times. No antigen is known for it. Sequenced input: naive CD4+ T cells from blood. This TCR was sampled from a young woman with type 1 diabetes.

CDR3 region: CASSNPGQETQYF. DNA of the CDR3: TGTGCCAGCAGTAACCCGGGGCAAGAGACCCAGTACTTC. The V call is TRBV28, the J call TRBJ2-5, with D possibly being TRBD2 (5 bases). Germline V lookup: CDR1 MDHEN, CDR2 SYDVKM. Trimming removed 5 bases from V and 2 bases from J, with 9 bases in between. The CDR3 is 13 residues long.